This TCR beta chain was retrieved from a study of T-cell reconstitution after alpha-beta-depleted transplantation in children. Study results and caveats: Recipient T cells and thymic progenitors that survived were the source of the high TCRbeta diversity seen at day 60 in some patients. Most T-cell counts and diversity one year after the transplant came from T cells that were newly produced. Reportedly, roughly two months post-transplant, alpha-beta T cells arose from several hundred expanded graft clones.

To note about this clonotype: Its antigen is currently unknown.

It was with unique molecular identifiers that the TCRbeta library was prepared. TCRdb reanalysed the PCR reads using MiXCR and keeps one entry per CDR3 protein. The table records more than 400,000 distinct CDR3 sequences, over 40% of them present only once. The sample consisted of PBMCs, taken before TCRalphabeta/CD19-depleted stem cell transplant. The receptor's source is a girl aged 2-15 years with aplastic anemia, due to receive a stem cell transplant.

CDR3 protein: CATRGLAGEETQYF. The CDR3 nucleotides are TGTGCCACGAGGGGACTAGCGGGAGAAGAGACCCAGTACTTC. This sequence joins TRBV24-1 and TRBJ2-5, with 14 bases matching TRBD2. J lost 3 bases, V lost 10 bases, and 3 bases had no gene match. This CDR3 is built from 14 residues. Germline V gene lookup returns CDR1 KGHDR and CDR2 SFDVKD.